A selection of T cell receptor beta chains follows, all from one sample in a study of shared clonotypes between healthy human individuals. The assay was immunoSEQ multiplex PCR, and TCRdb's table has in-frame clones only and misses some. The sample carries about 490,000 clones, about three quarters recorded once. Sequenced: PBMCs. These receptors were obtained from a woman in her thirties or forties in good health. Some clones in this sample may be carry-over from other donors' samples. CDR3s include the opening cysteine and the closing phenylalanine or tryptophan. Each record gives: CDR3 length, clone size, D gene, J gene, V gene, CDR3 protein, CDR3 DNA. The D gene is left open where the match is weak. The listing skips clone size in some rows; elsewhere it reads once, few, many or a size class.

CDR3 length: 18
clone size: .
D gene: .
J gene: TRBJ1-2
V gene: TRBV4-3
CDR3 protein: CASSQDLTPLRQSYGYTF
CDR3 DNA: TGCGCCAGCAGCCAAGATTTGACCCCTCTAAGACAGAGCTATGGCTACACCTTC

CDR3 length: 15
clone size: once
D gene: .
J gene: TRBJ2-5
V gene: TRBV5-8
CDR3 protein: CASTLLGRTQETQYF
CDR3 DNA: TGTGCCAGCACGTTACTAGGACGTACCCAAGAGACCCAGTACTTC

CDR3 length: 16
clone size: many
D gene: TRBD1
J gene: TRBJ2-3
V gene: TRBV9
CDR3 protein: CASSVGNRGGTDTQYF
CDR3 DNA: TGTGCCAGCAGCGTCGGTAACAGGGGAGGCACAGATACGCAGTATTTT

CDR3 length: 13
clone size: few
D gene: .
J gene: TRBJ1-2
V gene: TRBV28
CDR3 protein: CAITSRREYGYTF
CDR3 DNA: TGTGCCATAACGTCGAGGAGGGAGTATGGCTACACCTTC

CDR3 length: 12
clone size: .
D gene: .
J gene: TRBJ1-2
V gene: TRBV10-3
CDR3 protein: CATREGDYGYTF
CDR3 DNA: TGTGCCACGCGGGAAGGTGACTATGGCTACACCTTC

CDR3 length: 14
clone size: .
D gene: .
J gene: TRBJ2-2
V gene: TRBV28
CDR3 protein: CASITPGDTGELFF
CDR3 DNA: TGTGCCAGCATCACCCCGGGGGACACCGGGGAGCTGTTTTTT

CDR3 length: 15
clone size: once
D gene: .
J gene: TRBJ2-3
V gene: TRBV2
CDR3 protein: CASSEGSGRGDTQYF
CDR3 DNA: TGTGCCAGCAGTGAAGGGAGCGGCCGAGGAGATACGCAGTATTTT

CDR3 length: 13
clone size: .
D gene: .
J gene: TRBJ1-1
V gene: TRBV5-6
CDR3 protein: CASSSNVNTEAFF
CDR3 DNA: TGTGCCAGCAGCTCTAACGTGAACACTGAAGCTTTCTTT

CDR3 length: 15
clone size: .
D gene: .
J gene: TRBJ2-7
V gene: TRBV5-1
CDR3 protein: CASMVSALSSYEQYF
CDR3 DNA: TGCGCCAGCATGGTTTCGGCATTGAGCTCCTACGAGCAGTACTTC

CDR3 length: 13
clone size: .
D gene: .
J gene: TRBJ2-7
V gene: TRBV7-6
CDR3 protein: CASSFNGPGEQYF
CDR3 DNA: TGTGCCAGCAGCTTCAACGGCCCTGGGGAGCAGTACTTC

CDR3 length: 16
clone size: .
D gene: .
J gene: TRBJ1-3
V gene: TRBV9
CDR3 protein: CASGVDSLSSGNTIYF
CDR3 DNA: TGTGCCAGCGGCGTAGACTCTTTGAGCTCTGGAAACACCATATATTTT

CDR3 length: 16
clone size: .
D gene: TRBD1
J gene: TRBJ2-1
V gene: TRBV27
CDR3 protein: CASSLSRTGGYNEQFF
CDR3 DNA: TGTGCCAGCAGTTTATCTCGGACAGGTGGATACAATGAGCAGTTCTTC

CDR3 length: 15
clone size: .
D gene: .
J gene: TRBJ2-7
V gene: TRBV7-2
CDR3 protein: CASNLGGGLVNEQYF
CDR3 DNA: TGTGCCAGCAACTTAGGTGGGGGTTTAGTAAACGAGCAGTACTTC

CDR3 length: 14
clone size: many
D gene: TRBD1
J gene: TRBJ2-7
V gene: TRBV30
CDR3 protein: CAWSVAGGGYEQYF
CDR3 DNA: TGTGCCTGGAGTGTCGCAGGGGGCGGCTACGAGCAGTACTTC

CDR3 length: 14
clone size: .
D gene: .
J gene: TRBJ1-1
V gene: TRBV28
CDR3 protein: CASRTPTGNTEAFF
CDR3 DNA: TGTGCCAGCAGGACCCCGACAGGGAACACTGAAGCTTTCTTT

CDR3 length: 14
clone size: .
D gene: .
J gene: TRBJ1-1
V gene: TRBV6-1
CDR3 protein: CASSEGLVGTEAFF
CDR3 DNA: TGTGCCAGCAGTGAAGGCCTAGTGGGTACTGAAGCTTTCTTT

CDR3 length: 14
clone size: .
D gene: .
J gene: TRBJ1-6
V gene: TRBV30
CDR3 protein: CAWSRASYNSPLHF
CDR3 DNA: TGTGCCTGGAGTCGGGCATCCTATAATTCACCCCTCCACTTT

CDR3 length: 14
clone size: .
D gene: .
J gene: TRBJ2-5
V gene: TRBV7-2
CDR3 protein: CASSLGGYQETQYF
CDR3 DNA: TGTGCCAGCAGCTTAGGCGGGTACCAAGAGACCCAGTACTTC

CDR3 length: 16
clone size: once
D gene: TRBD1
J gene: TRBJ2-7
V gene: TRBV11-2
CDR3 protein: CASSRRTGGFSYEQYF
CDR3 DNA: TGTGCCAGCAGCCGCCGGACAGGGGGCTTTTCCTACGAGCAGTACTTC

CDR3 length: 16
clone size: once
D gene: .
J gene: TRBJ2-3
V gene: TRBV21-1
CDR3 protein: CASSPGQGTDRDTQYF
CDR3 DNA: TGTGCCAGCAGCCCCGGACAGGGAACGGACAGAGATACGCAGTATTTT

CDR3 length: 14
clone size: .
D gene: TRBD2
J gene: TRBJ2-7
V gene: TRBV28
CDR3 protein: CASSLTVSGSEQYF
CDR3 DNA: TGTGCCAGCAGTTTAACGGTTAGCGGGAGCGAGCAGTACTTC

CDR3 length: 17
clone size: .
D gene: TRBD1
J gene: TRBJ2-6
V gene: TRBV5-1
CDR3 protein: CASSLARTGAGANVLTF
CDR3 DNA: TGCGCCAGCAGCTTGGCCCGGACAGGGGCTGGGGCCAACGTCCTGACTTTC

CDR3 length: 15
clone size: .
D gene: .
J gene: TRBJ2-7
V gene: TRBV7-9
CDR3 protein: CASSLARGPGYEQYF
CDR3 DNA: TGTGCCAGCAGCTTAGCGAGGGGACCCGGCTACGAGCAGTACTTC

CDR3 length: 16
clone size: .
D gene: TRBD1
J gene: TRBJ2-1
V gene: TRBV28
CDR3 protein: CASSLRDRGLYDEQFF
CDR3 DNA: TGTGCCAGCAGTTTAAGGGACAGGGGTTTATACGATGAGCAGTTCTTC

CDR3 length: 15
clone size: .
D gene: .
J gene: TRBJ2-7
V gene: TRBV7-8
CDR3 protein: CASSLRDSTSYEQYF
CDR3 DNA: TGTGCCAGCAGCTTAAGGGACTCAACATCCTACGAGCAGTACTTC

CDR3 length: 15
clone size: .
D gene: .
J gene: TRBJ2-7
V gene: TRBV18
CDR3 protein: CASSPSGTPEYEQYF
CDR3 DNA: TGTGCCAGCTCACCCTCCGGGACACCAGAGTACGAGCAGTACTTC

CDR3 length: 14
clone size: .
D gene: TRBD1
J gene: TRBJ1-3
V gene: TRBV7-2
CDR3 protein: CASSRQGYRNTIYF
CDR3 DNA: TGTGCCAGCAGCCGACAGGGTTACAGAAACACCATATATTTT

CDR3 length: 12
clone size: .
D gene: .
J gene: TRBJ2-7
V gene: TRBV30
CDR3 protein: CAWSIGSYEQYF
CDR3 DNA: TGTGCCTGGAGCATAGGGAGCTACGAGCAGTACTTC

CDR3 length: 15
clone size: once
D gene: .
J gene: TRBJ1-4
V gene: TRBV27
CDR3 protein: CASSPGRLLNEKLFF
CDR3 DNA: TGTGCCAGCAGTCCTGGACGGCTCCTTAATGAAAAACTGTTTTTT

CDR3 length: 16
clone size: .
D gene: .
J gene: TRBJ2-3
V gene: TRBV27
CDR3 protein: CASRPPDRKYADTQYF
CDR3 DNA: TGTGCCAGCAGGCCCCCCGACCGTAAGTATGCAGATACGCAGTATTTT

CDR3 length: 15
clone size: few
D gene: TRBD1
J gene: TRBJ2-1
V gene: TRBV5-1
CDR3 protein: CASSSDRGLWNEQFF
CDR3 DNA: TGCGCCAGCAGCTCGGACAGGGGGCTCTGGAATGAGCAGTTCTTC

CDR3 length: 11
clone size: once
D gene: .
J gene: TRBJ2-7
V gene: TRBV14
CDR3 protein: CASSSHYEQYF
CDR3 DNA: TGTGCCAGCAGCTCCCACTACGAGCAGTACTTC

CDR3 length: 10
clone size: .
D gene: .
J gene: TRBJ2-1
V gene: TRBV28
CDR3 protein: CASGAGEQFF
CDR3 DNA: TGTGCCAGCGGAGCTGGTGAGCAGTTCTTC

CDR3 length: 12
clone size: many
D gene: .
J gene: TRBJ1-2
V gene: TRBV14
CDR3 protein: CASSKPGYGYTF
CDR3 DNA: TGTGCCAGCAGTAAACCTGGCTATGGCTACACCTTC

CDR3 length: 15
clone size: .
D gene: TRBD2
J gene: TRBJ2-3
V gene: TRBV19
CDR3 protein: CASSIAGTSRVPQYF
CDR3 DNA: TGTGCCAGTAGTATAGCCGGGACTAGTCGAGTCCCGCAGTATTTT